What follows are 15 T cell receptor beta chains derived from one specimen sequenced in a study of Ad26.COV2.S vaccination and SARS-CoV-2 variants. Indicated treatment: around 19 received Ad26.COV2.S at low or high dose, single or two shots; about 5 received placebo; per-sample allocation not given. The study sampled participants on day 63 after the first vaccine or placebo injection. Sequencing used immunoSEQ multiplex PCR; TCRdb keeps in-frame clones, though not all of them. The sample holds around 310,000 clones, roughly 90% seen once. This material consisted of peripheral blood, taken in a trial of Ad26.COV2.S vaccine versus placebo. These receptors came from a person aged 18 to 65 who received the Ad26.COV2.S COVID-19 vaccine or a placebo.

The V and J genes are TRBV7-8 and TRBJ1-1; weak D call: TRBD1 (5 bases). Germline lookup yields CDR1 SGHVS and CDR2 FQNEAQ. V lost 7 bases and J lost 4, with 25 bases in between. The CDR3 is made up of 17 amino acids. CDR3 amino acids: CASTGGERDVWVTEAFF. The CDR3 nucleotides are TGTGCCAGCACCGGGGGGGAAAGGGACGTTTGGGTCACTGAAGCTTTCTTT.

The gene calls are TRBV5-4 and TRBJ1-2, with D perhaps TRBD1 (5 bases). The CDR3 is 16 amino acids. V lost 3 bases, J lost 0 bases, and 15 bases lay in between. Germline V gene data show CDR1 as SGHNT and CDR2 as YYREEE (reference sequence). CDR3: CASSSRGGGTNYGYTF. The CDR3 DNA is TGTGCCAGCAGCTCCCGCGGGGGAGGGACTAACTATGGCTACACCTTC.

The chain carries TRBV7-2 and TRBJ2-3; D possibly uses TRBD1 or TRBD2 (5 bases each). Between the trimmed V and J ends, which lost 1 base and 8 bases, there was a span of 13 bases. CDR3 size: 14 residues. The germline CDR1 and CDR2 sequences are SGHTA and FQGNSA. Here the CDR3 reads CASSLGGTGVTQYF. The CDR3 nucleotides read TGTGCCAGCAGCTTAGGAGGGACCGGGGTTACGCAGTATTTT.

The rearrangement uses TRBV28 and TRBJ1-1; 7 bases are a match to TRBD1. Per germline, CDR1 MDHEN and CDR2 SYDVKM. Trimming removed 2 bases from V and 5 bases from J; junction bases left unmatched: 11. This CDR3 comprises 16 residues. In DNA, the CDR3 is TGTGCCAGCAGTTTACCCACTCCGACAGGGCTTACTGAAGCTTTCTTT. This gives the protein CASSLPTPTGLTEAFF. Full variable domain (outside the CDR3, taken from reference TRBV28 and TRBJ1-1): DVKVTQSSRYLVKRTGEKVFLECVQDMDHENMFWYRQDPGLGLRLIYFSYDVKMKEKGDIPEGYSVSREKKERFSLILESASTNQTSMYLCASSLPTPTGLTEAFFGQGTRLTVV.

The chain links TRBV5-4 to TRBJ2-7; D is ambiguous. This CDR3 spans 15 amino acids. Germline lookup yields CDR1 SGHNT and CDR2 YYREEE (reference sequence). V was clipped by 4 bases and J by 4 bases, with 18 bases between them. The CDR3 region has the DNA TGTGCCAGCAGCCCCCCCCAAGCAGAGGCTTACGAGCAGTACTTC. It encodes CASSPPQAEAYEQYF.

The chain recombines TRBV28 with TRBJ1-5; 7 bases are shared with TRBD1. V gave up 6 bases and J gave up 4 bases; unmatched junction bases: 9. The CDR3 has 15 residues. Germline CDR1 reads MDHEN; CDR2 reads SYDVKM. In DNA, the CDR3 is TGTGCCAGCAGATACGGGACAGCCATTAATCAGCCCCAGCATTTT. Residues: CASRYGTAINQPQHF.

The chain joins TRBV4-3 to TRBJ2-7; the D gene is possibly TRBD2 (6 bases). V lost 3 bases and J 3 bases, leaving 12 bases between the germline ends. Looked up from germline, CDR1 is LGHNA and CDR2 is YSLEER. CDR3 length: 14 amino acids. The CDR3 nucleotides are TGCGCCAGCAGCCAGGGACTCCCCCACTACGAGCAGTACTTC. Translating it yields CASSQGLPHYEQYF.

The chain recombines TRBV7-9 with TRBJ2-2; D uncertain. From germline, CDR1 is SEHNR and CDR2 FQNEAQ (reference sequence). The CDR3 runs to 16 residues. Trimming stripped 2 bases from V and 4 bases from J, with 14 bases between. CDR3 in DNA: TGTGCCAGCAGCTTATTCAACGAATTCTTCACCGGGGAGCTGTTTTTT. Translation gives CASSLFNEFFTGELFF.

The rearrangement joins TRBV6-2 or TRBV6-3 to TRBJ2-3, with a possible D match to TRBD2 (6 bases). The V and J ends lost 1 base and 0 bases respectively, with 11 bases between them. Germline loops: CDR1 MNHEY, CDR2 SVGEGT. The length of the CDR3 is 16 residues. In DNA form, the CDR3 reads TGTGCCAGCAGTTACTTGATAGCGGAGAGCACAGATACGCAGTATTTT. It is translated as CASSYLIAESTDTQYF.

The rearrangement joins TRBV4-3 to TRBJ1-2; D ambiguous. With 1 base removed from V and 5 bases from J, the gap between germline ends came to 17 bases. Germline-derived CDR1 and CDR2 are LGHNA and YSLEER. This CDR3 spans 16 amino acids. As DNA, the CDR3 is TGCGCCAGCAGCCAAGCGAACTCCATGAACATATATGGCTACACCTTC. Residues: CASSQANSMNIYGYTF.

V is TRBV24-1 and J is TRBJ1-5; a weak D match, TRBD1 (5 bases). V gave up 5 bases and J gave up 4 bases, with 11 bases separating them. CDR1 is KGHDR, CDR2 SFDVKD, per germline. There are 14 residues in the CDR3. DNA for the CDR3: TGTGCCACCAGTGGAAAGGGACGGAATCAGCCCCAGCATTTT. Translated, it gives CATSGKGRNQPQHF.

In its sample, this clone was seen once. This chain uses TRBV3-1 (or the pseudogene TRBV3-2) with TRBJ2-5; D is unresolved. In germline, CDR1 is LGHDT, CDR2 YNNKEL (reference sequence). The V end lost 1 base, the J end lost 1 base, and 16 bases lay between the germline ends. CDR3 length: 17 amino acids. The CDR3 region has the DNA TGTGCCAGCAGCCAAGTTGGTTATGCGGTACCCCAAGAGACCCAGTACTTC. The encoded protein is CASSQVGYAVPQETQYF.

The CDR3 coding sequence is TGCGCCAGCAGCCCAACAGGGGGCCCCACCGGGGAGCTGTTTTTT. Translation: CASSPTGGPTGELFF. The V call is TRBV5-1, the J call TRBJ2-2; 9 bases line up with TRBD1. J lost 4 bases, V lost 4 bases, and 5 bases had no gene match. Germline CDR1 and CDR2: SGHRS and YFSETQ. The CDR3 loop spans 15 amino acids.

This chain uses TRBV24-1 with TRBJ2-7; D remains ambiguous. The CDR3 has 11 amino acids. V shed 4 bases and J shed 13 bases, with 13 bases lying between them. The V gene's germline CDR1 is KGHDR and CDR2 SFDVKD. The DNA of the CDR3 is TGTGCCACCAGTGAATTCGACATATACTACTTC. It is translated as CATSEFDIYYF.

The gene calls are TRBV4-2 and TRBJ2-1, with 10 bases identical to TRBD2. The CDR3 runs to 14 residues. Trimming at V came to 0 bases and at J to 16 bases, leaving 9 bases not matched to a gene. Germline values: CDR1 LGHNA, CDR2 YNFKEQ. The CDR3 is CASSQDLAGATPFF. In DNA form, the CDR3 reads TGTGCCAGCAGCCAAGACCTAGCGGGGGCCACCCCCTTCTTC.